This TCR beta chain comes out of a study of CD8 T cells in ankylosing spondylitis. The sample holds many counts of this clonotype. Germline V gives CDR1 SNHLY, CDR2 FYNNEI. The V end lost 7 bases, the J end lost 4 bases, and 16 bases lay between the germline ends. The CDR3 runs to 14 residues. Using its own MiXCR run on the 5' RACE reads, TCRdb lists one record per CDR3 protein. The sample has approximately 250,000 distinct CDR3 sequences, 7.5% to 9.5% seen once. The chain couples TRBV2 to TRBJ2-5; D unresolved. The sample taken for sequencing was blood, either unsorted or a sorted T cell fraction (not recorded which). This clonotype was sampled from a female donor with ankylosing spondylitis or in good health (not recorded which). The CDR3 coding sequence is TGTGCCAGCAATCTGCCCGGCAGAAGAGAGACCCAGTACTTC. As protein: CASNLPGRRETQYF. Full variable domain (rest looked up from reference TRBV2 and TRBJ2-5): EPEVTQTPSHQVTQMGQEVILRCVPISNHLYFYWYRQILGQKVEFLVSFYNNEISEKSEIFDDQFSVERPDGSNFTLKIRSTKLEDSAMYFCASNLPGRRETQYFGPGTRLLVL.